A single T cell receptor (beta chain) is shown here with its context. Its antigen is unknown. This sample stems from a study of T cell clonotyping in hematopoietic cell transplantation. Using immunoSEQ multiplex PCR, the repertoire was profiled, and TCRdb retains in-frame clones only, with some absent. The sample has about 70,000 clones; approximately 94% are singletons. General study findings and limits: Graft donor and pretransplant recipient Inverse Simpson Index values predicted broader posttransplant TCR diversity. Few recipient clonotypes overlapped donors; over 95% were de novo at given depth. Recipient TCR diversity dropped after transplant; expanded clonotypes rose from day 30 to 180.

V lost 0 bases and J lost 3; bases outside the gene matches: 12. CDR1 is MGHRA and CDR2 is YSYEKL in the germline V gene. The CDR3 consists of 19 residues. This receptor was taken from a man aged 50 to 59 in good health. Some clones in this sample may be carry-over from other donors' samples. Sequenced input: peripheral blood mononuclear cells. The rearrangement uses TRBV4-1 and TRBJ2-2; 8 nucleotides align to TRBD2. The CDR3 sequence is CASSQEWPKRELDTGELFF. The CDR3 nucleotides read TGCGCCAGCAGCCAAGAGTGGCCGAAGCGGGAGCTGGACACCGGGGAGCTGTTTTTT.